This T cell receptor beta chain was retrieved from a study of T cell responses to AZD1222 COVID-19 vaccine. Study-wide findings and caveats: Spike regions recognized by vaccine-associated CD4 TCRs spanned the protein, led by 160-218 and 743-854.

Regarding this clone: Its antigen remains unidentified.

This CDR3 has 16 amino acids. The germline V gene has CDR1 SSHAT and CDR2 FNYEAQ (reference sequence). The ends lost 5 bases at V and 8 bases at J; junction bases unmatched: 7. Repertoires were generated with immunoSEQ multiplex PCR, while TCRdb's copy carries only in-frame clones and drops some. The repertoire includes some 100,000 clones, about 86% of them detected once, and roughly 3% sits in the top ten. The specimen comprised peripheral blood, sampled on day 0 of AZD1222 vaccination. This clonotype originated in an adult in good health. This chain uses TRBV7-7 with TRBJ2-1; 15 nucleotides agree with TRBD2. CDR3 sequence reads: CASSLGTSGGIDEQFF. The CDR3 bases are TGTGCCAGCAGCCTGGGGACTAGCGGGGGGATTGATGAGCAGTTCTTC.